This TCR beta chain was observed in a study of graft-versus-host responses after intestinal transplantation. Germline CDR1 MNHEY, CDR2 SVGAGI. The V gene lost 6 bases and the J gene lost 6 bases, with 18 bases spanning the gap. The CDR3 consists of 14 residues. Sequencing was performed with immunoSEQ multiplex PCR; in TCRdb, only in-frame clones are kept and a portion is missing. The data show about 97,000 clones, approximately 92% seen once. The material was PBMCs, obtained about 450 days after intestinal transplant. The receptor comes from a human patient who received an intestinal transplant, so some T cells may come from the graft donor. The chain links TRBV6-5 to TRBJ2-7; D may be TRBD2 (6 bases). The CDR3 loop reads CASRHAGGQSEQYF. CDR3 nucleotide sequence: TGTGCCAGCAGACACGCAGGAGGGCAGAGCGAGCAGTACTTC.